These 8 T cell receptor beta chains were sequenced from one sample in a study of blood T cells in healthy people across ages. It was with a sample-barcoded 5' primer and a J-beta primer mix that a second PCR of roughly 7 to 12 cycles was run. In TCRdb, the 5' RACE reads were re-called with MiXCR into one record per CDR3 protein. The table has about 1.1 million distinct CDR3 sequences, around two fifths seen once; the top ten hold roughly 14%. Sequenced: blood. The receptors derive from a young man in good health.

This clonotype was observed a handful of times. This chain links TRBV20-1 with TRBJ2-7; D is possibly TRBD1 or TRBD2 (5 bases each). This CDR3 is built from 14 residues. The V and J ends lost 6 bases and 2 bases respectively, with 17 bases between them. Germline V CDR1 and CDR2: DFQATT, SNEGSKA (reference sequence). CDR3 protein: CSANRGVKTYEQYF. The CDR3 DNA follows: TGCAGTGCAAACCGGGGCGTAAAAACCTACGAGCAGTACTTC.

The rearrangement joins TRBV6-6 to TRBJ1-2, with 11 bases that match TRBD1. The germline gives CDR1 MNHNY, CDR2 SVGAGI (reference sequence). Trimming took 5 bases from V and 6 from J; bases not matched to a gene: 8. The CDR3 has 15 amino acids. CDR3 residues: CASSPRDRGYHGYTF. Here the CDR3 DNA reads TGTGCCAGCAGTCCCCGGGACAGGGGGTATCATGGCTACACCTTC.

The chain joins TRBV4-3 to TRBJ1-2; D perhaps matches TRBD1 (5 bases). The germline V gene has CDR1 LGHNA and CDR2 YSLEER. The CDR3 is 16 residues long. V lost 4 bases and J 2 bases, leaving 17 bases between the germline ends. The CDR3 DNA follows: TGCGCCAGCAGCCCTTCAGCAACGGGACGGAACTATGGCTACACCTTC. Translated, it gives CASSPSATGRNYGYTF.

This clonotype showed up just a few times. The chain couples TRBV9 to TRBJ2-1; TRBD2 matches 10 bases. Germline CDR1 is SGDLS and CDR2 is YYNGEE. The trim removed 4 bases at V and 7 bases at J, leaving 8 bases unmatched. This CDR3 is built from 15 residues. The CDR3 DNA is TGTGCCAGCAGCCCCCCCTTAGCGGGGGGTAATGAGCAGTTCTTC. It specifies CASSPPLAGGNEQFF.

This chain connects TRBV6-5 to TRBJ2-1; 13 bases match TRBD2. The CDR3 is 19 residues long. The J segment lost 4 bases and the V segment lost 4 bases, leaving 13 bases of the junction unmatched. Germline CDR1 reads MNHEY; CDR2 reads SVGAGI. The CDR3 protein is CASSFSFGTSGAPYNEQFF. CDR3 DNA sequence: TGTGCCAGCAGTTTCTCCTTTGGGACTAGCGGGGCACCGTACAATGAGCAGTTCTTC.

This clonotype came up a few times. The chain links TRBV2 to TRBJ2-7; 8 bases line up with TRBD1. V lost 1 base to trimming and J lost 4 bases; unmatched junction nucleotides: 6. From germline, CDR1 is SNHLY and CDR2 FYNNEI. There are 15 residues in the CDR3. The CDR3 coding sequence is TGTGCCAGCAGTGAAGGTCAGGGGGCGCCTTACGAGCAGTACTTC. It specifies CASSEGQGAPYEQYF.

This clonotype was counted a few times. The chain uses TRBV7-9 and TRBJ2-7, with D hard to call. V was trimmed by 2 bases and J by 2 bases, leaving 10 bases between them. Germline V gives CDR1 SEHNR, CDR2 FQNEAQ (reference sequence). This CDR3 has 14 residues. CDR3 DNA: TGTGCCAGCAGCTTATTGGGTATGCCCTACGAGCAGTACTTC. Translated: CASSLLGMPYEQYF. The full variable domain, its missing parts supplied by reference TRBV7-9 and TRBJ2-7, is DTGVSQNPRHKITKRGQNVTFRCDPISEHNRLYWYRQTLGQGPEFLTYFQNEAQLEKSRLLSDRFSAERPKGSFSTLEIQRTEQGDSAMYLCASSLLGMPYEQYFGPGTRLTVT.

In its sample, this clonotype was seen a few times. The chain carries TRBV12-3 or TRBV12-4 and TRBJ1-1; D might be TRBD1 (5 bases). CDR3 length: 14 residues. V shed 4 bases and J shed 1 base, with 10 bases lying between them. The chain's CDR3 is CASSSSGTNTEAFF. CDR3 sequence (DNA): TGTGCCAGCAGTTCATCCGGGACGAACACTGAAGCTTTCTTT.